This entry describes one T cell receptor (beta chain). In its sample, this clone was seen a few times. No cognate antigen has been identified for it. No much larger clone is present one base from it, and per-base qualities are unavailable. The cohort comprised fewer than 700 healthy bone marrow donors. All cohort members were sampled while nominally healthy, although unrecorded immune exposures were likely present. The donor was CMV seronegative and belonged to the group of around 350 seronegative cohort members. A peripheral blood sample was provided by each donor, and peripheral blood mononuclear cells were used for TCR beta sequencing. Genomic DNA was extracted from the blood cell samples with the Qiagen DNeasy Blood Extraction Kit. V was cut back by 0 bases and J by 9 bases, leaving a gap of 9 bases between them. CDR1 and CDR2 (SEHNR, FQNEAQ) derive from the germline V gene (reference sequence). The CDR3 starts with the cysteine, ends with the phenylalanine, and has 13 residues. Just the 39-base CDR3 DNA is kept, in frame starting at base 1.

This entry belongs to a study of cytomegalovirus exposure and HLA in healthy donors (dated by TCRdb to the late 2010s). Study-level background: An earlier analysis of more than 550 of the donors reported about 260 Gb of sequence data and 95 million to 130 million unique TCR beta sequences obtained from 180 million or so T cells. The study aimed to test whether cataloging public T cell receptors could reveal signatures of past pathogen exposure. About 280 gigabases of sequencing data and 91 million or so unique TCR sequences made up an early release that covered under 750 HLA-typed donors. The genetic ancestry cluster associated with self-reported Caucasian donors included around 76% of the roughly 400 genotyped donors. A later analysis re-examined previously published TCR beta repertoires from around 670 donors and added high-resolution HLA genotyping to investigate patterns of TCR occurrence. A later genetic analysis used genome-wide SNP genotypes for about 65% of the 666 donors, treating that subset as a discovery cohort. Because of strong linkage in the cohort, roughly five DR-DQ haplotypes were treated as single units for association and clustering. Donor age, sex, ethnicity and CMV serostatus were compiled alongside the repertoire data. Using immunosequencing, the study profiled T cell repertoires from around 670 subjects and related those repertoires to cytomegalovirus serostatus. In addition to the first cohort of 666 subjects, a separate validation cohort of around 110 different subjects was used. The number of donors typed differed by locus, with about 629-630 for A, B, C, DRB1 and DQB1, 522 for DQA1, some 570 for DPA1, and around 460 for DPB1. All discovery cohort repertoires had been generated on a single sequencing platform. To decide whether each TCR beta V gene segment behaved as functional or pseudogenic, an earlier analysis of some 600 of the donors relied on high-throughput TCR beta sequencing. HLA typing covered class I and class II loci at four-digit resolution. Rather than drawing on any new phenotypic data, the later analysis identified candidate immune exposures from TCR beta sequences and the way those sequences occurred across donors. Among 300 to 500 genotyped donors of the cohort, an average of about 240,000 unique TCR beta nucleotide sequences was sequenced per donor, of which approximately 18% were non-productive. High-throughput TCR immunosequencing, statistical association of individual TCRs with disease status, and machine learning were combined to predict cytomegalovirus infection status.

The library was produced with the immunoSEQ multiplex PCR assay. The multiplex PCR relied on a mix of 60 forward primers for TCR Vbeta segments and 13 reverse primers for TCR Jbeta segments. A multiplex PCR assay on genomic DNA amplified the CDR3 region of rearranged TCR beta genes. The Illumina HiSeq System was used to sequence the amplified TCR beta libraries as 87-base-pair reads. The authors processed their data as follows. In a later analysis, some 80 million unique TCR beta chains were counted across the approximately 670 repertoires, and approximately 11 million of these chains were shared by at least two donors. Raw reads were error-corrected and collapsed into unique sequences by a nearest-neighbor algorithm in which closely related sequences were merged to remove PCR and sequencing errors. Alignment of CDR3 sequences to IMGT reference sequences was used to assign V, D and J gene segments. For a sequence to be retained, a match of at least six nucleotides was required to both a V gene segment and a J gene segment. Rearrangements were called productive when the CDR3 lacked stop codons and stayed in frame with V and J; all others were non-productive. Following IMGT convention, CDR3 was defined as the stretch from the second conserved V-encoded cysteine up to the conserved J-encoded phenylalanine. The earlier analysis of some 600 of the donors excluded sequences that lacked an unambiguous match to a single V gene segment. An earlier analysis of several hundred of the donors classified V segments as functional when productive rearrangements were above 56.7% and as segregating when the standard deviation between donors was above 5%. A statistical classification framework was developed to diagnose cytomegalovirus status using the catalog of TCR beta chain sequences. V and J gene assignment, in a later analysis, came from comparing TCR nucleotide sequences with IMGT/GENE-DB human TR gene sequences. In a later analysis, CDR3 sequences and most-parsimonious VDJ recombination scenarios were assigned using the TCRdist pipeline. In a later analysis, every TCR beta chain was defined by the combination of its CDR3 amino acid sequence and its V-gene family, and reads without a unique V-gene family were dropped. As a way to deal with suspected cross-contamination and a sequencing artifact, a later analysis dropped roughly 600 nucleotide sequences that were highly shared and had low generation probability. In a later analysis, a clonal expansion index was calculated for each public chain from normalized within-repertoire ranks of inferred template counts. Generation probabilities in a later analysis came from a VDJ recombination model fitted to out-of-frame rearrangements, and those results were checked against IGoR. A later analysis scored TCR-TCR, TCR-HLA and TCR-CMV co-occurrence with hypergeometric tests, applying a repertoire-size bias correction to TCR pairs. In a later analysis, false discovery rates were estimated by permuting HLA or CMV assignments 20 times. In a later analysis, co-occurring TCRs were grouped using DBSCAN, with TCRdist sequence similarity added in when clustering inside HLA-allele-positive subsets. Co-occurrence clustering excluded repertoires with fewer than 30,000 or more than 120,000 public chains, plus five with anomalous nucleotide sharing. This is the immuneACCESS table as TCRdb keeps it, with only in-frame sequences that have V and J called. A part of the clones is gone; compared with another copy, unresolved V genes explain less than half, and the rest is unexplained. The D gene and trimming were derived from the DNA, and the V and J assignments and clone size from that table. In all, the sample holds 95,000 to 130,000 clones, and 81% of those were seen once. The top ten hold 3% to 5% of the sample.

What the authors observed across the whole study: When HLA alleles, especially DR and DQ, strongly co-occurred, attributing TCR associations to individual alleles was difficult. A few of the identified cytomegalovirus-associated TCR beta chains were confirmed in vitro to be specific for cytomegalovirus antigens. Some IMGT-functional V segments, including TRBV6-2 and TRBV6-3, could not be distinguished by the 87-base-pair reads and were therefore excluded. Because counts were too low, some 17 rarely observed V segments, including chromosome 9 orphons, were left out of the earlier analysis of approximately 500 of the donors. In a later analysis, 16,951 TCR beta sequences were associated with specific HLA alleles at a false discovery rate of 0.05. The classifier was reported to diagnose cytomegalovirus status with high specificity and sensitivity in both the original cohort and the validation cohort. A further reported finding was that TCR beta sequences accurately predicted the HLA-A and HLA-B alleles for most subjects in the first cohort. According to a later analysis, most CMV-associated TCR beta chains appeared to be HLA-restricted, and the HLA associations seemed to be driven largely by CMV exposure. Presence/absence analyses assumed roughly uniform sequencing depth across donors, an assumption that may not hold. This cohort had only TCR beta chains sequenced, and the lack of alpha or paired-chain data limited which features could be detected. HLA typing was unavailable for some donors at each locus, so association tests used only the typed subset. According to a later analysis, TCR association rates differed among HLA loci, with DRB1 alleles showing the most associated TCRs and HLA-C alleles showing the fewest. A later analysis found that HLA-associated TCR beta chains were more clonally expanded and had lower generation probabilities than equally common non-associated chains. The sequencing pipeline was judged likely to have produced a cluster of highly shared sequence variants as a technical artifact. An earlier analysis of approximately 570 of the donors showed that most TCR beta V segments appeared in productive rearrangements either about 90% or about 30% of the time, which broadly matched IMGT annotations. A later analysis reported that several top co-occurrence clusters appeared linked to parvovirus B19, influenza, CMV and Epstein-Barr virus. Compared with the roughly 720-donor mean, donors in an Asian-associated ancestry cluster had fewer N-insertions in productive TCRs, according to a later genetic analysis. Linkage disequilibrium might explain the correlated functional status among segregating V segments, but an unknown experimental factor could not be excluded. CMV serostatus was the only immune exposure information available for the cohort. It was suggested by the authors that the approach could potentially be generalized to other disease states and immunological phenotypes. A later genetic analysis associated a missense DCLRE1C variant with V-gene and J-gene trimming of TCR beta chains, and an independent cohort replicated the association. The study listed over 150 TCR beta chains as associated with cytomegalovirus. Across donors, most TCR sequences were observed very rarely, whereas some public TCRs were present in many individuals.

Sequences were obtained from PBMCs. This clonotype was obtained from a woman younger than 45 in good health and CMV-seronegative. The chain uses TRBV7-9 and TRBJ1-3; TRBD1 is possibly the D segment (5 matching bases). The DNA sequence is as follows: TGTGCCAGCAGCTTAGCGACAGACCCCACCATATATTTT. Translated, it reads CASSLATDPTIYF.